This T cell receptor (beta chain) was captured in a study of T cell responses to AZD1222 COVID-19 vaccine. Sequencing was performed with immunoSEQ multiplex PCR; in TCRdb, only in-frame clones are kept and a portion is missing. The sample comprises almost 95,000 clones, 85% of which are singletons, and roughly 4.3% rests with the top ten. The CDR3 extends over 14 amino acids. Trimming stripped 6 bases from V and 5 bases from J, with 14 bases between. The germline V gene has CDR1 SGHVS and CDR2 FQNEAQ. The specimen was peripheral blood, collected 28 days after the second AZD1222 dose. The chain combines TRBV7-8 with TRBJ2-1, with D possibly TRBD2 on 7 matching bases. This TCR was recovered from an adult who received the AZD1222 COVID-19 vaccine. The CDR3 reads CASSPGGADNEQFF. CDR3 bases: TGTGCCAGCAGTCCTGGGGGGGCCGACAATGAGCAGTTCTTC.